Shown below are 10 T cell receptor beta chains from a single sample sequenced in a study of cytomegalovirus exposure and HLA in healthy donors. The PCR ran on 60 Vbeta and 13 Jbeta primers. TCRdb's table, derived via immunoSEQ multiplex PCR, lists solely in-frame clones and lacks some. The table lists more than 150,000 clones, about 80% of them singletons. Sequencing used PBMCs. All receptors come from a woman aged 45-60 years in good health and CMV-seropositive.

J is TRBJ2-5 and V is TRBV4-1; D perhaps matches TRBD2 (5 bases). The CDR3 is 14 amino acids. Germline V gene sequence: CDR1 MGHRA, CDR2 YSYEKL. Trimming removed 3 bases from V and 5 bases from J, with 13 bases in between. The CDR3 DNA sequence: TGCGCCAGCAGCCAGATTGCTAGGAGGGAGACCCAGTACTTC. Translation: CASSQIARRETQYF.

This clone was counted once. The chain has TRBV5-8 and TRBJ1-1; D is possibly TRBD1 (5 bases). Between the trimmed V and J ends, which lost 0 bases and 4 bases, there was a span of 10 bases. This CDR3 has 14 residues. Germline CDR1 reads SGHTS; CDR2 reads YDEGEE. The CDR3 spells CASSLVIGGTEAFF. CDR3 nucleotides: TGTGCCAGCAGCTTGGTGATCGGGGGCACTGAAGCTTTCTTT.

CDR3 sequence reads: CASSRTDRGEQYF. CDR3 DNA sequence: TGTGCCAGCAGCCGGACGGACAGGGGCGAGCAGTACTTC. This rearrangement joins TRBV11-2 to TRBJ2-7; 9 bases are shared with TRBD1. CDR1 is SGHAT and CDR2 is FQNNGV in the germline V gene. CDR3 length: 13 residues. With 5 bases clipped from V and 6 bases from J, the junction kept 5 bases outside the gene matches.

The chain combines TRBV7-8 with TRBJ2-7; D not resolved. Trimming removed 1 base from V and 3 bases from J, with 10 bases in between. From germline, CDR1 is SGHVS and CDR2 FQNEAQ. The length of the CDR3 is 14 residues. CDR3 amino acids: CASSLGHRNYEQYF. In DNA form, the CDR3 reads TGTGCCAGCAGCTTAGGGCACAGAAACTACGAGCAGTACTTC.

The V and J genes are TRBV7-8 and TRBJ2-5; 7 bases fit TRBD2. Germline V CDR1 and CDR2: SGHVS, FQNEAQ. V lost 1 base to trimming and J lost 1 base; unmatched junction nucleotides: 0. The CDR3 is 14 amino acids. CDR3 bases: TGTGCCAGCAGCTTAGAGCGGGGCCAAGAGACCCAGTACTTC. Residues: CASSLERGQETQYF.

J is TRBJ1-3 and V is TRBV4-1; D remains unclear. V was shortened by 3 bases and J by 0 bases, with 12 bases between the two germline ends. CDR1 is MGHRA, CDR2 YSYEKL, per germline. This CDR3 contains 16 residues. CDR3 sequence reads: CASSQSPKSSGNTIYF. CDR3 DNA: TGCGCCAGCAGCCAGTCGCCGAAGAGCTCTGGAAACACCATATATTTT.

This chain uses TRBV7-9 with TRBJ2-2, with 11 bases matching TRBD2. Germline V gene data show CDR1 as SEHNR and CDR2 as FQNEAQ (reference sequence). The length of the CDR3 is 16 residues. Trimming cost V 5 bases and J 2 bases; bases outside gene matches: 4. The CDR3, as DNA: TGTGCCAGCAGCGCCCTAGCGGGGGGAAACACCGGGGAGCTGTTTTTT. It codes for CASSALAGGNTGELFF. The whole variable domain, remainder taken from reference TRBV7-9 and TRBJ2-2, is DTGVSQNPRHKITKRGQNVTFRCDPISEHNRLYWYRQTLGQGPEFLTYFQNEAQLEKSRLLSDRFSAERPKGSFSTLEIQRTEQGDSAMYLCASSALAGGNTGELFFGEGSRLTVL.

V is TRBV2 and J is TRBJ2-3, with TRBD2 matching over 8 bases. There are 15 residues in the CDR3. Losses at the gene ends were 2 bases for V and 4 bases for J; bases not matched to a gene: 5. Germline-derived CDR1 and CDR2 are SNHLY and FYNNEI. The CDR3 nucleotides read TGTGCCAGCAGTGAATTCGGGAGGGCGTCAGATACGCAGTATTTT. Translated, it gives CASSEFGRASDTQYF.

The genes are TRBV5-4 and TRBJ2-5; a weak D match, TRBD2 (7 bases). The CDR3 is 15 amino acids. The V and J ends lost 0 bases and 5 bases respectively, with 14 bases between them. In germline, CDR1 is SGHNT, CDR2 YYREEE (reference sequence). In DNA form, the CDR3 reads TGTGCCAGCAGCTTGGGGGGGGGCAGGGAGGAGACCCAGTACTTC. As protein: CASSLGGGREETQYF.

V and J are TRBV6-1 and TRBJ1-1, with D perhaps TRBD1 (6 bases). V lost 6 bases and J lost 4, with 15 bases in between. Germline CDR1 is MNHNS and CDR2 is SASEGT. The CDR3 length is 14 residues. The CDR3 sequence: CASRPQGGGTEAFF. The CDR3 DNA reads as TGTGCCAGCAGGCCACAGGGTGGTGGCACTGAAGCTTTCTTT.